These T cell receptor beta chains were read from a single sample in a study of T-cell memory formation after mild COVID-19. TCRdb re-called the 5' RACE reads with MiXCR, one entry per CDR3 protein. This sample has around 470,000 distinct CDR3 sequences; 20% occur once, and the top ten carry around 8%. Input material: PBMCs or a T cell subset sorted from them (not recorded which). These receptors were collected from an adult woman who had mild COVID-19 (a few samples of this study predate the infection). Cell type and time point are not known. Both conserved end residues are part of each CDR3. A D gene is named only where the DNA matches it firmly. A row's size may be missing; if present it is once, few, many or a size class.

V	J	size	D	CDR3	DNA
TRBV2	TRBJ1-5	.	.	CASSEAATGQGSPQHF	TGTGCCAGCAGTGAAGCGGCTACAGGACAAGGGAGCCCCCAGCATTTT
TRBV12-3/TRBV12-4	TRBJ2-7	.	.	CASSHLGLGGYEQYF	TGTGCCAGCAGCCATCTCGGTCTCGGAGGCTACGAGCAGTACTTC
TRBV6-4	TRBJ1-5	.	TRBD1	CASSETGKQPQHF	TGTGCCAGCAGTGAGACAGGGAAGCAGCCCCAGCATTTT
TRBV14	TRBJ1-5	few	.	CASSQDYDQPQHF	TGTGCCAGCAGCCAAGATTATGATCAGCCCCAGCATTTT
TRBV20-1	TRBJ1-4	.	.	CSASAGREKLFF	TGCAGTGCTAGCGCGGGAAGGGAAAAACTGTTTTTT
TRBV14	TRBJ1-2	.	.	CASSQALRDTHYGYTF	TGTGCCAGCAGCCAAGCCCTCCGGGACACCCACTATGGCTACACCTTC
TRBV3-1	TRBJ2-2	few	.	CASSHAGAANTGELFF	TGTGCCAGCAGCCACGCCGGGGCCGCGAACACCGGGGAGCTGTTTTTT
TRBV12-3/TRBV12-4	TRBJ2-5	.	.	CASSQIEVETQYF	TGTGCCAGCAGTCAGATCGAGGTAGAGACCCAGTACTTC
TRBV25-1	TRBJ2-3	few	.	CASSEILGEDTQYF	TGTGCCAGCAGTGAAATTCTAGGGGAGGATACGCAGTATTTT
TRBV7-2	TRBJ1-6	.	.	CASSAALSSDPYNSPLHF	TGTGCCAGCAGCGCCGCCCTCAGCTCAGATCCTTATAATTCACCCCTCCACTTT
TRBV5-5	TRBJ1-6	.	.	CASSFRSTGSPLHF	TGTGCCAGCAGCTTCCGTTCCACGGGCTCACCCCTCCACTTT
TRBV6-1	TRBJ2-3	few	.	CASRGTDYTDTQYF	TGTGCCAGCAGGGGGACGGATTACACAGATACGCAGTATTTT
TRBV7-9	TRBJ2-1	.	TRBD2	CASSLASGLAGGQVNEQFF	TGTGCCAGCAGCTTAGCCTCGGGACTAGCGGGAGGTCAGGTCAATGAGCAGTTCTTC
TRBV3-1	TRBJ1-2	few	.	CASSQGTLTWGYTF	TGTGCCAGCAGCCAAGGGACACTCACTTGGGGCTACACCTTC
TRBV7-2	TRBJ2-2	.	TRBD2	CASSPQGLAGGAGGELFF	TGTGCCAGCAGCCCCCAGGGACTAGCGGGGGGAGCTGGCGGGGAGCTGTTTTTT
TRBV6-5	TRBJ1-5	many	.	CASSYTRNQPQHF	TGTGCCAGCAGTTATACGAGGAATCAGCCCCAGCATTTT
TRBV6-1	TRBJ1-2	.	.	CASSEGTGSFYGYTF	TGTGCCAGCAGTGAAGGCACCGGGTCCTTCTATGGCTACACCTTC
TRBV11-2	TRBJ2-1	few	TRBD2	CASSSSFAGGRKEQFF	TGTGCCAGCAGCTCTTCGTTTGCGGGAGGCCGAAAAGAGCAGTTCTTC
TRBV6-1	TRBJ2-2	few	TRBD1	CASVDRGHVELFF	TGTGCCAGCGTGGACAGGGGGCATGTGGAGCTGTTTTTT
TRBV20-1	TRBJ1-2	.	.	CSARVRGVDYYGYTF	TGCAGTGCTAGAGTTAGAGGGGTTGACTACTATGGCTACACCTTC
TRBV29-1	TRBJ2-1	.	.	CSVPKATVYNEQFF	TGCAGCGTTCCCAAAGCCACAGTCTACAATGAGCAGTTCTTC
TRBV30	TRBJ2-7	few	TRBD1	CAWSGRQGISYEQYF	TGTGCCTGGAGCGGTCGACAGGGGATCTCCTACGAGCAGTACTTC
TRBV5-1	TRBJ2-3	.	.	CASSISSTDTQYF	TGCGCCAGCAGTATTTCAAGCACAGATACGCAGTATTTT
TRBV4-1	TRBJ1-1	.	TRBD1	CASRDPKAGGKRAHMNTEAFF	TGCGCCAGCAGAGACCCGAAGGCAGGGGGGAAGAGGGCCCACATGAACACTGAAGCTTTCTTT
TRBV7-2	TRBJ2-7	few	TRBD2	CASSLYSSAGAVNYEQYF	TGTGCCAGCAGCTTATACTCTTCGGCGGGAGCAGTTAACTACGAGCAGTACTTC
TRBV15	TRBJ1-4	few	.	CATSRQGGEKLFF	TGTGCCACCAGCAGACAGGGCGGGGAAAAACTGTTTTTT
TRBV24-1	TRBJ2-2	.	TRBD1	CATSDPGQGASGELFF	TGTGCCACCAGTGACCCGGGACAGGGGGCGAGCGGGGAGCTGTTTTTT